This T cell receptor beta chain was retrieved from a study of T cells in Graves' hyperthyroidism and ophthalmopathy. The CDR3 consists of 16 residues. Germline CDR1 and CDR2: MGHRA and YSYEKL. Trimming took off 2 bases at V and 10 bases at J, with 18 bases between the two ends. This clonotype was recorded a few times. The TCR beta CDR3 regions underwent amplification using RNA transcripts as the source. A first-round RT-PCR of the TCR CDR3 used the HTBI primer set. One entry per CDR3 protein results from TCRdb running MiXCR on the multiplex PCR reads. The sample comprises about 840,000 distinct CDR3 sequences, roughly 40% of which are singletons, and around 10% rests with the top ten.

This chain links TRBV4-1 with TRBJ1-6; a possible D gene is TRBD1 (6 bases). The TCR comes from a man in his late teens or twenties with Graves' hyperthyroidism. What was sequenced was blood. The CDR3 is CASSQPTRGARSPLHF. CDR3 DNA sequence: TGCGCCAGCAGCCAACCTACGCGGGGGGCTCGGTCACCCCTCCACTTT.